This passage covers 27 T cell receptor beta chains from one sample sequenced in a study of PD-1 blockade in mismatch repair-deficient tumors. Sequenced by immunoSEQ multiplex PCR; TCRdb stores in-frame clones only, minus some. Among some 100,000 clones listed, 82% were seen once. Sequenced material: peripheral blood, taken around 8 months after starting pembrolizumab. The source of these receptors is an adult with mismatch repair-deficient cancer.

This chain uses TRBV7-8 with TRBJ2-7; 9 positions agree with TRBD1. The CDR3 sequence is 15 residues long. The germline gives CDR1 SGHVS, CDR2 FQNEAQ. The V gene end was trimmed by 1 base and the J gene end by 4 bases; junction bases not matched to a gene: 5. This CDR3 reads CASSLVGTGIYEQYF. In DNA, the CDR3 is TGTGCCAGCAGCTTAGTCGGGACAGGGATATACGAGCAGTACTTC.

The chain uses TRBV6-5 and TRBJ2-1; D not certain. Germline V gives CDR1 MNHEY, CDR2 SVGAGI. The CDR3 sequence is 14 residues long. With 2 bases removed from V and 5 bases from J, the gap between germline ends came to 10 bases. The CDR3 loop is CASSYTPGDNEQFF. The CDR3 coding sequence is TGTGCCAGCAGTTACACCCCTGGGGACAATGAGCAGTTCTTC.

The V call is TRBV7-9, the J call TRBJ2-3; perhaps TRBD2 as D (5 bases). The CDR3 spans 15 residues. The germline V gene has CDR1 SEHNR and CDR2 FQNEAQ (reference sequence). The V end was cut by 2 bases, the J end by 1 base, with 10 bases between. The CDR3 DNA sequence: TGTGCCAGCAGCTTAAGGGAGCCTGGCACAGATACGCAGTATTTT. Translating gives CASSLREPGTDTQYF.

V gene TRBV30 combines with J gene TRBJ2-1; a possible D gene is TRBD2 (5 bases). From germline, CDR1 is GTSNPN and CDR2 SVGIG (reference sequence). This CDR3 spans 14 amino acids. The V gene lost 5 bases and the J gene lost 2 bases, with 13 bases spanning the gap. CDR3 sequence: CAWVSGETYNEQFF. Here the CDR3 DNA reads TGTGCCTGGGTAAGCGGAGAGACCTACAATGAGCAGTTCTTC.

This clone was seen only a few times. CDR3 bases: TGTGCCAGCAGCCAAGTCTTGACCGGCGGAAACACCATATATTTT. It yields the protein CASSQVLTGGNTIYF. This chain uses TRBV4-2 with TRBJ1-3; D is unresolved. The CDR3 length is 15 residues. CDR1 is LGHNA and CDR2 is YNFKEQ in the germline V gene. V lost 1 base to trimming and J lost 4 bases, with 11 bases between them.

The gene calls are TRBV4-2 and TRBJ2-3, with D possibly being TRBD1 or TRBD2 (5 bases each). Germline CDR1 is LGHNA and CDR2 is YNFKEQ. The CDR3 is 16 residues long. Deletions cut 0 bases from V and 5 bases from J, with 15 bases between. CDR3 protein: CASSQDGVEGRDTQYF. In DNA, the CDR3 is TGTGCCAGCAGCCAAGATGGGGTAGAGGGGCGAGATACGCAGTATTTT.

V and J are TRBV10-3 and TRBJ2-5, with 15 bases fitting TRBD2. The germline gives CDR1 ENHRY, CDR2 SYGVKD. This CDR3 is built from 19 residues. Germline trimming cut 0 bases from V and 4 bases from J; bases unmatched to any gene: 9. In nucleotides, the CDR3 is TGTGCCATCAGTGAGTCCGGGACTAGCGGGAGGCCAGGTGGAGAGACCCAGTACTTC. Its protein product is CAISESGTSGRPGGETQYF.

The chain uses TRBV27 and TRBJ1-2; 7 nucleotides line up with TRBD1. CDR3 size: 15 residues. J lost 4 bases, V lost 6 bases, and 11 bases had no gene match. Germline loops: CDR1 MNHEY, CDR2 SMNVEV (reference sequence). The CDR3 protein is CASRGPRTGTYGYTF. CDR3 bases: TGTGCCAGCAGGGGTCCCCGGACAGGCACCTATGGCTACACCTTC.

This chain joins TRBV19 and TRBJ2-5, with D perhaps being TRBD1 or TRBD2 (5 bases each). The CDR3 contains 13 residues. The germline V and J ends were trimmed by 0 bases and 7 bases, with 9 bases remaining between them. CDR1 LNHDA and CDR2 SQIVND come from the germline V gene (reference sequence). CDR3 sequence (DNA): TGTGCCAGTAGTATAGATGGGGGAGCGACCCAGTACTTC. This gives the protein CASSIDGGATQYF. Complete variable domain (other parts from reference TRBV19 and TRBJ2-5): DGGITQSPKYLFRKEGQNVTLSCEQNLNHDAMYWYRQDPGQGLRLIYYSQIVNDFQKGDIAEGYSVSREKKESFPLTVTSAQKNPTAFYLCASSIDGGATQYFGPGTRLLVL.

V is TRBV9 and J is TRBJ2-1; 9 bases match TRBD2. The V and J ends lost 4 bases and 1 base, in that order; junction bases with no gene match: 6. CDR3 length: 16 amino acids. The germline V gene encodes CDR1 SGDLS and CDR2 YYNGEE. CDR3 region: CASSPSTSGSYNEQFF. The CDR3 DNA follows: TGTGCCAGCAGCCCCTCGACTAGCGGATCCTACAATGAGCAGTTCTTC.

The CDR3 coding sequence is TGTGCCAGCAGCGTAGGCCAGGGCAGCGAGCAGTACTTC. Its protein is CASSVGQGSEQYF. The V call is TRBV9, the J call TRBJ2-7, with D possibly being TRBD1 (5 bases). Germline CDR1 reads SGDLS; CDR2 reads YYNGEE. This CDR3 spans 13 amino acids. V was pared by 0 bases and J by 6 bases, with 10 bases between.

V and J are TRBV30 and TRBJ2-3; 16 bases are shared with TRBD2. The CDR3 totals 16 residues. V dropped 1 base and J dropped 6; count of bases not matched to a gene: 4. Germline V gene data show CDR1 as GTSNPN and CDR2 as SVGIG (reference sequence). Here the CDR3 DNA reads TGTGCCTGGAGTGGGGGACTAGCGGGAGGGCAGGATACGCAGTATTTT. Amino acids: CAWSGGLAGGQDTQYF.

The V call is TRBV4-3, the J call TRBJ2-1, with D possibly being TRBD2 (5 bases). The germline V gene has CDR1 LGHNA and CDR2 YSLEER. V was cut by 1 base and J by 10 bases, with 5 bases left in between. The CDR3 totals 11 residues. DNA for the CDR3: TGCGCCAGCAGCCAAGCGGGAGAGCAGTTCTTC. Amino acids: CASSQAGEQFF.

The rearrangement uses TRBV19 and TRBJ1-1, with D uncertain. The CDR3 runs to 15 residues. The V end was cut by 0 bases, the J end by 3 bases, with 11 bases between. Germline V gene lookup returns CDR1 LNHDA and CDR2 SQIVND (reference sequence). The chain's CDR3 is CASSIDAFMDTEAFF. For the CDR3, the DNA is TGTGCCAGTAGTATAGATGCCTTTATGGACACTGAAGCTTTCTTT. Full variable domain (missing parts from reference TRBV19 and TRBJ1-1): DGGITQSPKYLFRKEGQNVTLSCEQNLNHDAMYWYRQDPGQGLRLIYYSQIVNDFQKGDIAEGYSVSREKKESFPLTVTSAQKNPTAFYLCASSIDAFMDTEAFFGQGTRLTVV.

The chain employs TRBV14 and TRBJ1-1; D call uncertain. V was pared by 3 bases and J by 5 bases, with 7 bases between. The CDR3 sequence is 12 residues long. Germline lookup yields CDR1 SGHDN and CDR2 FVKESK. Written as DNA, the CDR3 is TGTGCCAGCAGCCAGCGACGGACTGAAGCTTTCTTT. This translates into CASSQRRTEAFF.

This clone is labeled as medium-sized. The chain uses TRBV10-3 and TRBJ1-2; 9 nucleotides line up with TRBD1. CDR3 length: 14 amino acids. The J segment lost 3 bases and the V segment lost 7 bases, leaving 6 bases of the junction unmatched. CDR1 is ENHRY and CDR2 is SYGVKD in the germline V gene. For the CDR3, the DNA is TGTGCCATCACCCAGGACAGGGGTGACTATGGCTACACCTTC. Amino acids: CAITQDRGDYGYTF.

The CDR3 reads CASSTSSGKTYNEQFF. The CDR3 bases are TGTGCCAGCAGCACTTCTAGCGGGAAAACTTACAATGAGCAGTTCTTC. The rearrangement uses TRBV9 and TRBJ2-1; 9 nucleotides align to TRBD2. Unmatched junction bases numbered 9, after V lost 4 bases and J lost 4 bases. Germline CDR1 SGDLS, CDR2 YYNGEE. The CDR3 contains 16 residues.

The chain links TRBV7-9 to TRBJ2-3, with D perhaps TRBD1 or TRBD2 (5 bases each). V was cut by 2 bases and J by 6 bases, with 15 bases left in between. The length of the CDR3 is 15 residues. Germline V gene lookup returns CDR1 SEHNR and CDR2 FQNEAQ (reference sequence). This chain's CDR3 is CASSLRDALVDTQYF. The CDR3 DNA follows: TGTGCCAGCAGCTTAAGGGACGCCCTGGTGGATACGCAGTATTTT.

The chain is built from TRBV27 and TRBJ1-4, with a tentative D call TRBD1 (6 bases). Germline V lookup: CDR1 MNHEY, CDR2 SMNVEV (reference sequence). V was cut by 0 bases and J by 8 bases, with 19 bases left in between. CDR3 length: 17 residues. The CDR3 region is CASSLSTGAGESEKLFF. CDR3 DNA: TGTGCCAGCAGTTTATCGACGGGTGCAGGGGAAAGCGAAAAACTGTTTTTT.

This clone was picked up one time. This chain links TRBV9 with TRBJ2-7; 8 bases are shared with TRBD2. V shed 3 bases, J shed 1 base, and the junction held 6 bases outside the gene matches. The CDR3 consists of 15 residues. The germline V gene has CDR1 SGDLS and CDR2 YYNGEE. The CDR3 DNA follows: TGTGCCAGCAGCGCCGGGGGGGCCCCTTCCTACGAGCAGTACTTC. Translated, it gives CASSAGGAPSYEQYF.

The chain joins TRBV7-9 to TRBJ2-7; TRBD2 matches at 7 bases. CDR3 size: 15 residues. J gave up 5 bases and V 1 base, and 8 bases lay outside the gene matches. CDR1 is SEHNR, CDR2 FQNEAQ, per germline (reference sequence). DNA for the CDR3: TGTGCCAGCAGCTTAGGATCGACTAGCATCGACGAGCAGTACTTC. Translated, it gives CASSLGSTSIDEQYF.

The gene calls are TRBV14 and TRBJ1-2; D might be TRBD1 (5 bases). Between the trimmed V and J ends, which lost 0 bases and 7 bases, there was a span of 15 bases. Germline V CDR1 and CDR2: SGHDN, FVKESK. The CDR3 sequence is 15 residues long. This CDR3 reads CASSQDKSRDSGYTF. In DNA, the CDR3 is TGTGCCAGCAGCCAAGACAAGTCCAGGGATAGTGGCTACACCTTC.

This clone occurred many times. The chain recombines TRBV30 with TRBJ1-1; D remains unclear. Trimming shortened V by 8 bases and J by 1 base, and 8 bases separated the two germline ends. This CDR3 has 11 amino acids. Germline V gene sequence: CDR1 GTSNPN, CDR2 SVGIG (reference sequence). The CDR3 spells CAGERNTEAFF. DNA of the CDR3: TGTGCCGGAGAAAGGAACACTGAAGCTTTCTTT. Using reference TRBV30 and TRBJ1-1 for the parts outside the CDR3, the full variable domain is SQTIHQWPATLVQPVGSPLSLECTVEGTSNPNLYWYRQAAGRGLQLLFYSVGIGQISSEVPQNLSASRPQDRQFILSSKKLLLSDSGFYLCAGERNTEAFFGQGTRLTVV.

The rearrangement uses TRBV5-4 and TRBJ2-5; no reliable D call. CDR3 length: 14 amino acids. Germline loops: CDR1 SGHNT, CDR2 YYREEE (reference sequence). V lost 4 bases and J lost 2, with 12 bases in between. The CDR3: CASSPPGGQETQYF. The CDR3 nucleotides read TGTGCCAGCAGCCCACCGGGTGGGCAAGAGACCCAGTACTTC.

The chain links TRBV11-1 to TRBJ2-5; TRBD1 matches 12 bases. The CDR3 spans 16 residues. CDR1 is SGHAT and CDR2 is FQDESV in the germline V gene (reference sequence). Germline trimming cut 5 bases from V and 5 bases from J; bases unmatched to any gene: 9. In nucleotides, the CDR3 is TGTGCCAGCAGCCCCGGGACAGGGGGCTTGGGGGAGACCCAGTACTTC. This gives the protein CASSPGTGGLGETQYF.

This clone was seen many times. The CDR3 spells CASSLAGTSRYSYNEQFF. The CDR3 DNA reads as TGTGCCAGCAGCCTGGCCGGGACTAGCAGATACTCCTACAATGAGCAGTTCTTC. The rearrangement joins TRBV5-8 to TRBJ2-1, with TRBD2 matching 9 bases. This CDR3 has 18 residues. CDR1 is SGHTS, CDR2 YDEGEE, per germline. Germline trimming cut 4 bases from V and 0 bases from J; bases unmatched to any gene: 11.

J is TRBJ2-3 and V is TRBV6-5; D possibly corresponds to TRBD1 (5 bases). This CDR3 is 14 amino acids long. V lost 6 bases to trimming and J lost 4 bases, with 14 bases between them. The germline V gene has CDR1 MNHEY and CDR2 SVGAGI. CDR3 residues: CASSWTIRADTQYF. DNA for the CDR3: TGTGCCAGCAGCTGGACAATTAGGGCAGATACGCAGTATTTT.